This T cell receptor beta chain was identified in a study of T cells in Graves' hyperthyroidism and ophthalmopathy. V dropped 4 bases and J dropped 3; count of bases not matched to a gene: 10. This CDR3 has 15 residues. CDR1 is SGHKS and CDR2 is YYEKEE in the germline V gene (reference sequence). This clonotype has a count of ten or more. Hyperthyroidism had been newly diagnosed in patients aged 18 to 65, and its duration was under 2 months. Reasons for excluding patients were uncontrolled infection, other autoimmune disease, pregnancy or lactation. It was RNA transcripts that yielded the amplified TCR beta CDR3 regions. First-round RT-PCR with HTBI primers amplified the TCR CDR3 region. MiXCR was run by TCRdb on the multiplex PCR reads, yielding one entry per CDR3 protein. The table includes 700,000 or so distinct CDR3 sequences, about 16% detected once.

This clonotype was sampled from a man between 18 and 35 years old with Graves' hyperthyroidism. V is TRBV5-5 and J is TRBJ2-7, with 7 positions matching TRBD1. Specimen: blood. The CDR3 nucleotides read TGTGCCAGCAGCCAAGCCTGGGACAGCAGCTACGAGCAGTACTTC. Translating gives CASSQAWDSSYEQYF.